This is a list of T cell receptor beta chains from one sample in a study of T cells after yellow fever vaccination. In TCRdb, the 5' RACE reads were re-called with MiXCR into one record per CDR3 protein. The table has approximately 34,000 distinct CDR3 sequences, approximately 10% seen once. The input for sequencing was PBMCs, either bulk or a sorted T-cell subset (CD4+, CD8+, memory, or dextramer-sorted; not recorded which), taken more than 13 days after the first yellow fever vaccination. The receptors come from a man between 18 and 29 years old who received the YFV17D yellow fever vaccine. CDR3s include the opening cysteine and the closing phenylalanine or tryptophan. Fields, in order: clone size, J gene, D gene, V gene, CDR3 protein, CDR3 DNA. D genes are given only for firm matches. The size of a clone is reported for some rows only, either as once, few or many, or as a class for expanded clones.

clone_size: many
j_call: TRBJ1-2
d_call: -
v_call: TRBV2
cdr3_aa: CASSVVGGAYGYTF
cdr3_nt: TGTGCCAGCAGTGTCGTGGGGGGGGCCTATGGCTACACCTTC

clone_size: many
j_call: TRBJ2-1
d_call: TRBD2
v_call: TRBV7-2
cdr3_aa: CASSFRVGGSGGSYNEQFF
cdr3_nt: TGTGCCAGCAGCTTTAGGGTGGGGGGTAGCGGGGGCTCCTACAATGAGCAGTTCTTC

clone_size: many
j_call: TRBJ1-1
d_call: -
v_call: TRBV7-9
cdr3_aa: CASSLSGEAFF
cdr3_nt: TGTGCCAGCAGCTTGAGTGGTGAAGCTTTCTTT

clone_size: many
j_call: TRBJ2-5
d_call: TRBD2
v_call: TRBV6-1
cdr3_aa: CASSELGGGGQETQYF
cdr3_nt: TGTGCCAGCAGTGAACTCGGCGGGGGGGGGCAAGAGACCCAGTACTTC

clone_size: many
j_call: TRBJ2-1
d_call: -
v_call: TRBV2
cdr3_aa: CASSVRLASYNEQFF
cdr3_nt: TGTGCCAGCAGTGTCCGGCTAGCCTCCTACAATGAGCAGTTCTTC

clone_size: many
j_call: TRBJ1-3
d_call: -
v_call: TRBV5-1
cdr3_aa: CASSLGSLGTDSGNTIYF
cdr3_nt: TGCGCCAGCAGCTTGGGATCATTGGGGACCGACTCTGGAAACACCATATATTTT

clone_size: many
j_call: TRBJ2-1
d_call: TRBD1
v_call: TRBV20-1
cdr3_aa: CSARENRGVYEQFF
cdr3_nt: TGCAGTGCTAGAGAGAACAGGGGGGTGTATGAGCAGTTCTTC

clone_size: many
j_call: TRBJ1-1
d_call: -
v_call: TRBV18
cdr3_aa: CASSPPSTTNTEAFF
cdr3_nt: TGTGCCAGCTCACCACCGAGTACGACGAACACTGAAGCTTTCTTT

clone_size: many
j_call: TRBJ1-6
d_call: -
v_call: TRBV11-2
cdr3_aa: CASSLPVYNSPLHF
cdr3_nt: TGTGCCAGCAGCTTACCAGTTTATAATTCACCCCTCCACTTT

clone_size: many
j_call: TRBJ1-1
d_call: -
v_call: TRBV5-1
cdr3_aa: CASTLQSEVTEAFF
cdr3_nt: TGCGCCAGCACCCTACAGTCCGAGGTCACTGAAGCTTTCTTT

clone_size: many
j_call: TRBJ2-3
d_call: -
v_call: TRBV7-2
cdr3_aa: CASSLLQATDTQYF
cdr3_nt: TGTGCCAGCAGCTTATTACAGGCCACAGATACGCAGTATTTT

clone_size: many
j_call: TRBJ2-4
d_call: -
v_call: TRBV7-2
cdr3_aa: CASSLQDYIQYF
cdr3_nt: TGTGCCAGCAGCTTACAGGATTACATTCAGTACTTC

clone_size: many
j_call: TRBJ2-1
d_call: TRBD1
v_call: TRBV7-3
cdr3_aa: CASSPGTGGYNEQFF
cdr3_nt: TGTGCCAGCAGCCCCGGGACAGGGGGCTACAATGAGCAGTTCTTC

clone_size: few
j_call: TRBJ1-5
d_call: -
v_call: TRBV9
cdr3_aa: CASSVGAVLMVEPQHF
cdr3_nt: TGTGCCAGCAGCGTAGGGGCAGTGTTGATGGTGGAGCCCCAGCATTTT

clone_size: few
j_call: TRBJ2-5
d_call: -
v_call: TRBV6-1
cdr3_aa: CASSAGSRETQYF
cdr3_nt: TGTGCCAGCAGTGCCGGCAGCCGGGAGACCCAGTACTTC

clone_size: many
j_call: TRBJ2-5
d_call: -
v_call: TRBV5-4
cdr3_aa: CASSGENQETQYF
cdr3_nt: TGTGCCAGCAGTGGAGAGAACCAAGAGACCCAGTACTTC

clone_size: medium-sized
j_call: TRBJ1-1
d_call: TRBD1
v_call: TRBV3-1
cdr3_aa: CASSRNEQDRGGEAFF
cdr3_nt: TGTGCCAGCAGCCGAAACGAACAAGACAGGGGTGGTGAAGCTTTCTTT

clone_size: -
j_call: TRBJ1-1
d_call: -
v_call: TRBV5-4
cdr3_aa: CASSTDLDRPGTEAFF
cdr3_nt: TGTGCCAGCAGCACCGACCTTGACAGGCCGGGGACTGAAGCTTTCTTT

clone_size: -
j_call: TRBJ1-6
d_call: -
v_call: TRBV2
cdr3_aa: CASSGLDSPLHF
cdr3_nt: TGTGCCAGCAGTGGGTTAGATTCACCCCTCCACTTT

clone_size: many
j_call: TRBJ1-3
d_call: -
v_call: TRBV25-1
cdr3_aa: CASSPTGSSGNTIYF
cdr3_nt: TGTGCCAGCAGCCCTACAGGGAGCTCTGGAAACACCATATATTTT

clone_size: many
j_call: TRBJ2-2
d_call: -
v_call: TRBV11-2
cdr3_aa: CASSPPYSWELFF
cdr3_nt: TGTGCCAGCAGCCCACCATATAGTTGGGAGCTGTTTTTT

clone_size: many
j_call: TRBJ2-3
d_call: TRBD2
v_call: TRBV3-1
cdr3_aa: CASSQGETSGLSTDTQYF
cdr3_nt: TGTGCCAGCAGCCAAGGGGAGACTAGCGGATTGAGCACAGATACGCAGTATTTT